This T cell receptor beta chain was captured by sequencing in a study of T-cell reconstitution after alpha-beta-depleted transplantation in children. Study conclusions and caveats: T-cell counts and diversity were attributed mostly to newly produced T cells one year after transplant. High day-60 TCRbeta diversity in some patients came from surviving recipient T cells and thymic progenitors.

As for this clonotype: Its antigen is not identified.

The germline V gene encodes CDR1 LNHDA and CDR2 SQIVND (reference sequence). With 5 bases removed from V and 2 bases from J, the gap between germline ends came to 16 bases. The CDR3 is 16 residues long. Molecular barcoding with unique molecular identifiers was used for the TCRbeta library. One entry per CDR3 protein, called by TCRdb with MiXCR from the PCR reads. The sample contains 200,000 to 300,000 distinct CDR3 sequences, 25% of which appear only once. The input for sequencing was PBMCs, taken before TCRalphabeta/CD19-depleted stem cell transplant. This TCR derives from a girl between 2 and 10 years old with Fanconi anemia, due to receive a stem cell transplant. The chain couples TRBV19 to TRBJ2-1, with no clear D. Here the CDR3 reads CASSVFWAETYNEQFF. CDR3 sequence (DNA): TGTGCCAGTAGTGTGTTCTGGGCGGAGACCTACAATGAGCAGTTCTTC.